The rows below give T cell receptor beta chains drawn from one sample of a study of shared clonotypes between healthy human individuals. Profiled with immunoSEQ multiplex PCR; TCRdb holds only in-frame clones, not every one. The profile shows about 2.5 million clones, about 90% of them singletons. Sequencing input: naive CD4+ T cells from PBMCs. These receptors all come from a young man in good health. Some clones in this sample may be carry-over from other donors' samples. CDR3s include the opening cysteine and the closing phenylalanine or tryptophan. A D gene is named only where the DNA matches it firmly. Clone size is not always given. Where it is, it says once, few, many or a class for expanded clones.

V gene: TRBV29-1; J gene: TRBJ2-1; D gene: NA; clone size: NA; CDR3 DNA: TGCAGCGTGGGGGGGGCGAGGGAGATAGGGTACAATGAGCAGTTCTTC; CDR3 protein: CSVGGAREIGYNEQFF
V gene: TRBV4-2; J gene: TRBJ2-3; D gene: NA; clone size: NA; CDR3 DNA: TGTGCCAGCAGCCAGACGGGAGATACGCAGTATTTT; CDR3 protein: CASSQTGDTQYF
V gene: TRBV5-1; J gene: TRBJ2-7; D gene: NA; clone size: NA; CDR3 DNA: TGCGCCAGCAGCCCAGGACAGACCTCCTACGAGCAGTACTTC; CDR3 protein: CASSPGQTSYEQYF
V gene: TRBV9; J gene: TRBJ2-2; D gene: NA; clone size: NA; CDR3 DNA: TGTGCCAGCGGCCAGACAGAGATCGCGAACACCGGGGAGCTGTTTTTT; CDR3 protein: CASGQTEIANTGELFF
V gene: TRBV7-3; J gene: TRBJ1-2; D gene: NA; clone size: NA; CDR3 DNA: TGTGCCAGCAGCTTAACGGGTGACAGCCCCTCAAGGAGTGGTTACACCTTC; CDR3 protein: CASSLTGDSPSRSGYTF
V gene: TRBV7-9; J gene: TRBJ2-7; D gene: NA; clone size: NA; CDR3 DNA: TGTGCCAGCAGCTTAGAAGGGGGAGCCTACGAGCAGTACTTC; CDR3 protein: CASSLEGGAYEQYF
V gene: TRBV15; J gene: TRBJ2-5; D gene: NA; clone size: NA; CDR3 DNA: TGTGCCACCAGCAGAGGATCAGATTACCAAGAGACCCAGTACTTC; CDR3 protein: CATSRGSDYQETQYF
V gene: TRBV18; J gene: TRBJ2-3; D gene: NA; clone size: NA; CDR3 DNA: TGTGCCAGCTCAGGGACCGCTGACACAGATACGCAGTATTTT; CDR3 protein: CASSGTADTDTQYF
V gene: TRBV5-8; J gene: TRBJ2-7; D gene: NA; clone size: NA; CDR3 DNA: TGTGCCAGCAGCTTTCGGTCGGCTTACGAGCAGTACTTC; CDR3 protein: CASSFRSAYEQYF
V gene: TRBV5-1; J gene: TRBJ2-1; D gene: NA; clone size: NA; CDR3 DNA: TGCGCCAGCAGCCTGGGGCTAGCGTTCTACAATGAGCAGTTCTTC; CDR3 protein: CASSLGLAFYNEQFF
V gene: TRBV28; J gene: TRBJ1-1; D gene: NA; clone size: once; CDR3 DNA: TGTGCCAGCACCTCTTTGGGAGCTGGGGGGACTGAAGCTTTCTTT; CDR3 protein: CASTSLGAGGTEAFF
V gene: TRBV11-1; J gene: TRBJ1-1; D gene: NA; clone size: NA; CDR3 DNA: TGTGCCAGCAGCCCTGGGGCCGCGAACACTGAAGCTTTCTTT; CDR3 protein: CASSPGAANTEAFF
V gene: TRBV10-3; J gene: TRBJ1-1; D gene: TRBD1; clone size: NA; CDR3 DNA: TGTGCCATCAGTGAGTCCGGACAGGGGGCTGAAGCTTTCTTT; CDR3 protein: CAISESGQGAEAFF
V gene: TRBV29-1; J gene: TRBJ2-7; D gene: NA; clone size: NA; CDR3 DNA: TGCAGCGTTCGGGGGGGACAGACAACCTACGAGCAGTACTTC; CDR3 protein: CSVRGGQTTYEQYF
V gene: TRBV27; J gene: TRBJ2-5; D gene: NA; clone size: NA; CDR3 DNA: TGTGCCAGCAGTCGCCGGTTCCAAGAGACCCAGTACTTC; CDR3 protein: CASSRRFQETQYF
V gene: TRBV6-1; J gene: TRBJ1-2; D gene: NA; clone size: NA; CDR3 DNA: TGTGCCAGCAGTGAAGCTCGAGGGGCGGGTGGCTACACCTTC; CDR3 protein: CASSEARGAGGYTF
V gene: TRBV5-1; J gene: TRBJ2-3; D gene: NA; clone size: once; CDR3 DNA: TGCGCCAGCAGCTCCCCCGAGGGAGATACGCAGTATTTT; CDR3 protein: CASSSPEGDTQYF
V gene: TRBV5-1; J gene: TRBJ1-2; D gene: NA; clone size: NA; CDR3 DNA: TGCGCCAGCAGCTTGGCCCGGAGGGGGGTGGACTATGGCTACACCTTC; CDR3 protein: CASSLARRGVDYGYTF
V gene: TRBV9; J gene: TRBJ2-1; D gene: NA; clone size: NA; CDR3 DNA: TGTGCCAGCAGCCCTGTGGGGCAGGGAGGTGAGCAGTTCTTC; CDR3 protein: CASSPVGQGGEQFF
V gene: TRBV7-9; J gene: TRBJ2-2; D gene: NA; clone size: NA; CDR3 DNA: TGTGCCAGCAGCCCCCGACAGGATGGGACCGGGGAGCTGTTTTTT; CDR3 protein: CASSPRQDGTGELFF
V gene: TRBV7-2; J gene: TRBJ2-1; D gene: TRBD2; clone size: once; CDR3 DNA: TGTGCCAGCAGCTACCCCGGACTAGCGGGAGCGGTTGAGCAGTTCTTC; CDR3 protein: CASSYPGLAGAVEQFF
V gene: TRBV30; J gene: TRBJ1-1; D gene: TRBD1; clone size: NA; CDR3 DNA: TGTGCGTCGCCGGGACAGGGGCTGAACACTGAAGCTTTCTTT; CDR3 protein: CASPGQGLNTEAFF
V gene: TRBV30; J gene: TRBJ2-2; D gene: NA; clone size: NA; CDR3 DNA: TGTGCCTGGAGGGTGAACACCGGGGAGCTGTTTTTT; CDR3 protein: CAWRVNTGELFF
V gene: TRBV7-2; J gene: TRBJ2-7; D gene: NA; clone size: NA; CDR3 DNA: TGTGCCAGCAGCTTGTCCGGAGCCTACGCGAAGCAGTACTTC; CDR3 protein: CASSLSGAYAKQYF
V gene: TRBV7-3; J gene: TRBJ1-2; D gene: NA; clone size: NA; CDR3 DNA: TGTGCCAGCAGCTTAAAATCGGGCGGCGGCTACACCTTC; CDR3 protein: CASSLKSGGGYTF
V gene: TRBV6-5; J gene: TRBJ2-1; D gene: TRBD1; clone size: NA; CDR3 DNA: TGTGCCAGCAGTTACTCGCTACAGGGGGCCCACAATGAGCAGTTCTTC; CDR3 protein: CASSYSLQGAHNEQFF
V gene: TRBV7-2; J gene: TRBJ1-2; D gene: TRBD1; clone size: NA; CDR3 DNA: TGTGCCAGCAGCTTAAAGGGGGCTTCCTATGGCTACACCTTC; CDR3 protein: CASSLKGASYGYTF
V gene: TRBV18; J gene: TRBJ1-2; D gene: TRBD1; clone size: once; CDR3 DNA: TGTGCCAGCTCGACGGGACAGGGCAACTATGGCTACACCTTC; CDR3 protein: CASSTGQGNYGYTF
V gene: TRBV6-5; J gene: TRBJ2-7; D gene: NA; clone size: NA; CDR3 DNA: TGTGCCAGCGGTTACAGGGCGGGCTACGAGCAGTACTTC; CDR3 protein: CASGYRAGYEQYF
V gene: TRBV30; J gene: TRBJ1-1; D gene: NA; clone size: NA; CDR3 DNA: TGTGCCTGGAGTACGGACAGAGGCGCGTCAGCTTTCTTT; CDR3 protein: CAWSTDRGASAFF
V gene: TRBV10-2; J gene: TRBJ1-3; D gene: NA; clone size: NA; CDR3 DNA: TGCGCCAGCAGTGAGTCGGGCCCTCACTCTGGAAACACCATATATTTT; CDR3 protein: CASSESGPHSGNTIYF
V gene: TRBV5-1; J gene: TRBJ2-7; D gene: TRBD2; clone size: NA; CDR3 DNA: TGCGCCAGCAGTTCCGGGACTAGTTACTACGAGCAGTACTTC; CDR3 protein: CASSSGTSYYEQYF
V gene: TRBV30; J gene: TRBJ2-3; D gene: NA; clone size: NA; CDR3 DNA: TGTGCCACGGACCAGGGGCGCACAGATACGCAGTATTTT; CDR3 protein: CATDQGRTDTQYF
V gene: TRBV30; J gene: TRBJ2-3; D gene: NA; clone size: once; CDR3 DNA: TGTGCCGTCAGGGTCACAGATACGCAGTATTTT; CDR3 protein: CAVRVTDTQYF